This T cell receptor (beta chain) was found in a study of blood T cell repertoires in COVID-19. For the study at large: Samples came from the United States, Italy and Spain, spanning acute and convalescent COVID-19.

As processed by the authors: Reference gene primer amplification gave nucleated cell count estimates. Using immunoSEQ multiplex PCR, the repertoire was profiled, and TCRdb retains in-frame clones only, with some absent. The V and J calls and the clone size are those of that table, but D and trimming were determined from the DNA. The sample yields 250,000 or so clones, roughly 80% seen once. This receptor was taken from a woman between 55 and 75 years old with active or convalescent COVID-19. Material: peripheral blood.

CDR3 residues: CASSPVAGADTGELFF. The CDR3 DNA sequence: TGTGCCAGCAGCCCGGTAGCGGGGGCGGACACCGGGGAGCTGTTTTTT. This chain uses TRBV7-8 with TRBJ2-2, with 9 nucleotides matching TRBD2. CDR3 length equals 16 residues. Per the germline V gene, CDR1 is SGHVS and CDR2 is FQNEAQ. V was clipped by 5 bases and J by 3 bases; unmatched bases: 7.